The 9 T cell receptor beta chains below come from one sample, sequenced in a study of beta chain features in type 1 diabetes. Expressed TCRB transcripts were sequenced after all isolated RNA was converted to cDNA. Method: immunoSEQ multiplex PCR; TCRdb's copy keeps in-frame clones and lacks some. Of approximately 280,000 clones in the sample, approximately 15% are singletons; the top ten hold roughly 0.015%. Study-level results: The study found moderately but significantly shorter TCRB CDR3s in all four CD4+ subsets of Type 1 diabetes patients.

These receptors have no identified antigens. The sequenced sample was naive CD4+ T cells from blood. The receptors come from a man aged 18 to 29 with type 1 diabetes.

The chain has TRBV7-2 and TRBJ2-3; TRBD2 is a possible D gene (5 bases). CDR3 length: 16 residues. From germline, CDR1 is SGHTA and CDR2 FQGNSA. V dropped 7 bases and J dropped 5 bases, with 22 bases sitting between them. CDR3 in amino acids: CASKLAAGGARDTQYF. In DNA form, the CDR3 reads TGTGCCAGCAAATTAGCTGCGGGCGGAGCAAGAGATACGCAGTATTTT. Full variable domain (remainder filled in from reference TRBV7-2 and TRBJ2-3): GAGVSQSPSNKVTEKGKDVELRCDPISGHTALYWYRQSLGQGLEFLIYFQGNSAPDKSGLPSDRFSAERTGGSVSTLTIQRTQQEDSAVYLCASKLAAGGARDTQYFGPGTRLTVL.

The chain carries TRBV5-6 and TRBJ2-3; 7 bases agree with TRBD2. J gave up 1 base and V 3 bases, and 5 bases lay outside the gene matches. This CDR3 spans 15 amino acids. Germline V CDR1 and CDR2: SGHDT, YYEEEE. CDR3 sequence reads: CASSWGGAGTDTQYF. CDR3 DNA: TGTGCCAGCAGCTGGGGGGGTGCTGGCACAGATACGCAGTATTTT.

The chain carries TRBV28 and TRBJ1-5, with TRBD1 as a possible D gene (5 bases). The CDR3 is 16 amino acids. The germline CDR1 and CDR2 sequences are MDHEN and SYDVKM. The germline V and J ends were trimmed by 4 bases and 0 bases, with 13 bases remaining between them. CDR3 coding DNA: TGTGCCAGCAGTTCAACAGGTGCCTATAGCAATCAGCCCCAGCATTTT. Encoded protein: CASSSTGAYSNQPQHF.

This clone was seen a handful of times. The genes are TRBV11-2 and TRBJ1-2; the D is unclear. CDR1 SGHAT and CDR2 FQNNGV come from the germline V gene. V was shortened by 1 base and J by 4 bases, with 7 bases between the two germline ends. The CDR3 has 13 residues. CDR3 sequence (DNA): TGTGCCAGCAGCTTAGCGGGTTTCTATGGCTACACCTTC. Residues: CASSLAGFYGYTF.

This clone appeared a few times. V is TRBV18 and J is TRBJ1-2; maybe TRBD1 (6 bases). In germline, CDR1 is KGHSH, CDR2 LQKENI. The germline V and J ends were trimmed by 3 bases and 8 bases, with 13 bases remaining between them. This CDR3 has 13 amino acids. The CDR3 bases are TGTGCCAGCTCACCTAAGCCGGGGGGCGGCTACACCTTC. Its protein is CASSPKPGGGYTF.

The chain has TRBV5-1 and TRBJ2-1, with 9 bases lining up with TRBD2. The germline gives CDR1 SGHRS, CDR2 YFSETQ. V lost 4 bases and J lost 10; bases outside the gene matches: 12. This CDR3 contains 15 residues. The CDR3 region is CASSPALAGGWEQFF. CDR3 DNA sequence: TGCGCCAGCAGCCCGGCTCTGGCGGGAGGGTGGGAGCAGTTCTTC.

This clone has more than one count but fewer than ten. The rearrangement links TRBV30 to TRBJ1-2; a weak D match, TRBD1 (5 bases). The CDR3 runs to 14 residues. V was clipped by 0 bases and J by 2 bases, with 10 bases between them. The germline V gene has CDR1 GTSNPN and CDR2 SVGIG (reference sequence). In nucleotides, the CDR3 is TGTGCCTGGAGTGTGGGGCGGAGAAACTATGGCTACACCTTC. Residues: CAWSVGRRNYGYTF.

This chain links TRBV29-1 with TRBJ2-1, with a possible D match to TRBD2 (5 bases). Trimming cost V 4 bases and J 10 bases, with 17 bases left between them. The germline V gene has CDR1 SQVTM and CDR2 ANQGSEA. The CDR3 loop spans 13 amino acids. The CDR3 bases are TGCAGCGTTGGTCTGCTTTCCCGGGGAGAGCAGTTCTTC. Translating gives CSVGLLSRGEQFF.

This clone has a handful of counts. The gene calls are TRBV28 and TRBJ2-1, with a weak D call TRBD1 (6 bases). Germline V gene lookup returns CDR1 MDHEN and CDR2 SYDVKM. The CDR3 totals 15 residues. V lost 4 bases and J lost 8, with 18 bases in between. The CDR3 here is CASSSPGTIDDEQFF. The DNA of the CDR3 is TGTGCCAGCAGTTCTCCCGGGACAATAGACGATGAGCAGTTCTTC.